This TCR beta chain was profiled in a study of T cells in Graves' hyperthyroidism and ophthalmopathy. Findings and limits, study-wide: Blood also showed most of the thyroid clonotypes that were expanded above 0.001. Stable hyperthyroidism was separated from ophthalmopathy by a model based on 13 V-J features.

Template material for amplifying TCR beta CDR3 regions consisted of RNA transcripts. With the HTBI primer set, the TCR CDR3 went through a first round of RT-PCR. TCRdb reanalysed the multiplex PCR reads using MiXCR and keeps one entry per CDR3 protein. The sample shows about 260,000 distinct CDR3 sequences, 25% to 30% of them seen only once. This clonotype was recorded at least ten times. Its antigen remains unknown. The TCR was taken from a man in his forties or fifties with Graves' hyperthyroidism that later progressed to Graves' ophthalmopathy. The sample taken for sequencing was blood.

In DNA, the CDR3 is TGTGCCAGCAGCTTAATCCAGGGAACTGAAGCTTTCTTT. The encoded protein is CASSLIQGTEAFF. V usage is TRBV7-3 and J usage is TRBJ1-1; D is perhaps TRBD1 (5 bases). Germline assignment: CDR1 SGHTA and CDR2 FQGTGA. V lost 1 base and J 5 bases, leaving 8 bases between the germline ends. The CDR3 extends over 13 amino acids.